This T cell receptor (beta chain) originates from a study of PD-1 blockade in classical Hodgkin lymphoma. Study-level results: Any patient who commenced nivolumab under 1 year after ASCT was excluded. No one has yet defined what causes the repertoire differences, which may be disease activity or prior therapy. Those achieving complete response showed baseline diversity like newly diagnosed patients.

The V and J ends lost 6 bases and 0 bases respectively, with 11 bases between them. The CDR3 totals 14 residues. Germline-derived CDR1 and CDR2 are LNHDA and SQIVND (reference sequence). Comment on this clone: Its target is unknown.

Time point given: cycle 4 day 1 (C4D1), after less than seven weeks of nivolumab. Following autologous stem cell transplantation, relapse occurred in every patient, and exposure to brentuximab vedotin varied. The assay was immunoSEQ multiplex PCR, and TCRdb's table has in-frame clones only and misses some. The profile shows about 44,000 clones, less than 75% of them singletons. This chain connects TRBV19 to TRBJ1-1; no definite D call. The sequences come from peripheral blood mononuclear cells (PBMCs), collected before the fourth cycle of nivolumab. The TCR sequence derives from a human donor with classical Hodgkin lymphoma. This CDR3 is CASRSRPVNTEAFF. CDR3 nucleotides: TGTGCCAGTAGATCTCGGCCGGTGAACACTGAAGCTTTCTTT.